This T cell receptor (beta chain) was found in a study of immune cell composition in non-small cell lung cancer. Study details: Histologic subtype was mainly adenocarcinoma or squamous cell carcinoma.

This CDR3 region has 15 residues. Germline V gives CDR1 SGHRS, CDR2 YFSETQ. Trimming at V came to 2 bases and at J to 1 base, leaving 2 bases not matched to a gene. About this clone itself: Its specificity is unknown.

General observations from the study: Overall clonality, unlike maximal tumour-associated clone frequency, did not predict TIL reactivity.

The normal lung sample lay at least 3 cm, and maximally far, from the tumour. Using immunoSEQ multiplex PCR, the repertoire was profiled, and TCRdb retains in-frame clones only, with some absent. In the table there are fewer than 20,000 clones, around four fifths of which are singletons. These records were also assigned to another study, of CD4 T cells in lung cancer. That report adds: Before blood donation, patients had received platinum chemotherapy among other treatments.

The sequence derives from a human donor with non-small cell lung cancer. The sample comprised non-adjacent lung tissue. V usage is TRBV5-1 and J usage is TRBJ1-1, with 10 bases lining up with TRBD1. This CDR3 is CASSFGDRGNTEAFF. The CDR3 nucleotides read TGCGCCAGCAGCTTCGGGGACAGGGGGAACACTGAAGCTTTCTTT.